The rows below give T cell receptor beta chains drawn from one sample of a study of blood T cell repertoires in COVID-19. The repertoire was sequenced with immunoSEQ multiplex PCR; TCRdb's copy has only in-frame clones and lacks some. The sample shows around 270,000 clones, 75% to 90% of them seen only once. Source material: peripheral blood. Receptors were obtained from a man aged 40-49 years with acute or convalescent COVID-19. CDR3s include the opening cysteine and the closing phenylalanine or tryptophan. The D gene is left open where the match is weak. Rows may omit the clone size; those that give it use once, few, many or a size class.

D: NA; size: NA; J: TRBJ2-3; V: TRBV9; DNA: TGTGCCAGCAGCGTCACGGGGGTAGCGGTAGATACGCAGTATTTT; CDR3: CASSVTGVAVDTQYF
D: NA; size: NA; J: TRBJ1-2; V: TRBV10-3; DNA: TGTGCCACCAGCCCCGGGGTCTATGGCTACACCTTC; CDR3: CATSPGVYGYTF
D: NA; size: NA; J: TRBJ1-4; V: TRBV5-5; DNA: TGTGCCAGCAGCTTGGAATCCAGGGCGGTTAATGAAAAACTGTTTTTT; CDR3: CASSLESRAVNEKLFF
D: NA; size: NA; J: TRBJ2-7; V: TRBV2; DNA: TGTGCCAGCAGCGGACATATTAGCTCCTACGAGCAGTACTTC; CDR3: CASSGHISSYEQYF
D: NA; size: NA; J: TRBJ2-1; V: TRBV11-3; DNA: TGTGCCAGCAGCTTAGATTCTGCTTTCCGGGGAAAGCAGTTCTTC; CDR3: CASSLDSAFRGKQFF
D: NA; size: NA; J: TRBJ2-3; V: TRBV5-5; DNA: TGTGCCAGCGGACAGTTCTTTCCCACAGATACGCAGTATTTT; CDR3: CASGQFFPTDTQYF
D: NA; size: NA; J: TRBJ1-4; V: TRBV5-1; DNA: TGCGCCAGCAGCGACGGCAGCGCAACTAATGAAAAACTGTTTTTT; CDR3: CASSDGSATNEKLFF
D: TRBD2; size: NA; J: TRBJ2-1; V: TRBV27; DNA: TGTGCCAGCAGTTCTCCCCAGCGGGGCCTCAATGAGCAGTTCTTC; CDR3: CASSSPQRGLNEQFF
D: TRBD1; size: NA; J: TRBJ1-4; V: TRBV29-1; DNA: TGCAGCGTTGGGAAGGGGGCGAATGAAAAACTGTTTTTT; CDR3: CSVGKGANEKLFF
D: NA; size: once; J: TRBJ2-7; V: TRBV5-4; DNA: TGTGCCAGCAGCTTGGATAGGGCCCCGCGGGCCGAGCAGTACTTC; CDR3: CASSLDRAPRAEQYF
D: NA; size: NA; J: TRBJ2-7; V: TRBV29-1; DNA: TGCAGCGTTGGGGGCCTCTCCTACGAGCAGTACTTC; CDR3: CSVGGLSYEQYF
D: TRBD1; size: once; J: TRBJ1-3; V: TRBV5-6; DNA: TGTGCCAGCAGCCCCGGGACAGCTTTACTAGGAAACACCATATATTTT; CDR3: CASSPGTALLGNTIYF
D: NA; size: few; J: TRBJ1-2; V: TRBV3-1/TRBV3-2; DNA: TGTGCCAGCAGCCAAGATCTATGGGGGCTGGGTGGCTACACCTTC; CDR3: CASSQDLWGLGGYTF
D: NA; size: NA; J: TRBJ1-2; V: TRBV2; DNA: TGTGCCAGCAGCTACGACAACGCCCTCTATGGCTACACCTTC; CDR3: CASSYDNALYGYTF
D: TRBD1; size: NA; J: TRBJ1-2; V: TRBV7-8; DNA: TGTGCCAGCAGAAAAGACAGGGAAGCTAACTATGGCTACACCTTC; CDR3: CASRKDREANYGYTF
D: TRBD2; size: NA; J: TRBJ2-7; V: TRBV30; DNA: TGTGCCTGGAGTGATAGCGGGCGCACCTACGAGCAGTACTTC; CDR3: CAWSDSGRTYEQYF
D: NA; size: NA; J: TRBJ1-2; V: TRBV24-1; DNA: TGTGCCACCAGTGATACAGGGATGTATGGCTACACCTTC; CDR3: CATSDTGMYGYTF
D: TRBD1; size: few; J: TRBJ2-7; V: TRBV5-1; DNA: TGCGCCAGCAGCTTGGAAGGGACAGGGACCTACGAGCAGTACTTC; CDR3: CASSLEGTGTYEQYF
D: NA; size: NA; J: TRBJ1-5; V: TRBV3-1/TRBV3-2; DNA: TGTGCCAGCAGCCAAGATGTAGCTCAGCCCCAGCATTTT; CDR3: CASSQDVAQPQHF
D: TRBD2; size: NA; J: TRBJ2-5; V: TRBV20-1; DNA: TGCAGTGCTAGTGGAGGACTAGTCGGGGAGACCCAGTACTTC; CDR3: CSASGGLVGETQYF
D: TRBD2; size: NA; J: TRBJ2-1; V: TRBV11-2; DNA: TGTGCCAGCAGCCGACTAGCGGGGGTGGGTGAGCAGTTCTTC; CDR3: CASSRLAGVGEQFF
D: NA; size: NA; J: TRBJ1-1; V: TRBV25-1; DNA: TGTGCCAGCAGTACGCGGGATGGGACTGAAGCTTTCTTT; CDR3: CASSTRDGTEAFF
D: TRBD1; size: once; J: TRBJ1-3; V: TRBV6-5; DNA: TGTGCCAGCAGGACAGGGGGAAGTGGAAACACCATATATTTT; CDR3: CASRTGGSGNTIYF
D: TRBD2; size: NA; J: TRBJ2-4; V: TRBV2; DNA: TGTGCCAGCAGTGAACCGGGCGGGGGGGGAAACATTCAGTACTTC; CDR3: CASSEPGGGGNIQYF
D: NA; size: NA; J: TRBJ2-2; V: TRBV13; DNA: TGTGCCAGCAGCTTACAGGGAAACGGGGAGCTGTTTTTT; CDR3: CASSLQGNGELFF
D: NA; size: NA; J: TRBJ1-1; V: TRBV27; DNA: TGTGCCAGCAGGTCCGGGTCTGGTGAAGCTTTCTTT; CDR3: CASRSGSGEAFF
D: NA; size: NA; J: TRBJ2-3; V: TRBV5-1; DNA: TGCGCCAGCAGCTTATTGGGGGGTTTGGATACGCAGTATTTT; CDR3: CASSLLGGLDTQYF
D: NA; size: NA; J: TRBJ1-2; V: TRBV19; DNA: TGTGCCAGTAGTGAGGGCCAGGGAGGCGGCTACACCTTC; CDR3: CASSEGQGGGYTF
D: TRBD1; size: NA; J: TRBJ2-7; V: TRBV27; DNA: TGTGCCAGCAGTCCCGCCGGACAGGGTAACGAGCAGTACTTC; CDR3: CASSPAGQGNEQYF
D: NA; size: NA; J: TRBJ1-3; V: TRBV11-2; DNA: TGTGCCAGCAGCTCTTCAGGAGGGGTTCGAAACACCATATATTTT; CDR3: CASSSSGGVRNTIYF
D: NA; size: NA; J: TRBJ1-1; V: TRBV9; DNA: TGTGCCAGCAGCGTAGACAGGGTGGCCACTGAAGCTTTCTTT; CDR3: CASSVDRVATEAFF
D: NA; size: NA; J: TRBJ2-1; V: TRBV29-1; DNA: TGCAGCGTTGAAGATCTGGTGGGGGGTTTCTACAATGAGCAGTTCTTC; CDR3: CSVEDLVGGFYNEQFF
D: NA; size: NA; J: TRBJ1-4; V: TRBV6-1; DNA: TGTGCCAGCAGTGAAAAGTACTTCAAGCTGTTTTTT; CDR3: CASSEKYFKLFF
D: NA; size: NA; J: TRBJ2-1; V: TRBV5-6; DNA: TGTGCCAGCAGCTTGGGGGTCTCACTAAACAATGAGCAGTTCTTC; CDR3: CASSLGVSLNNEQFF
D: NA; size: NA; J: TRBJ1-5; V: TRBV24-1; DNA: TGTGCCACCAGTGACTTTCAGGGTGGTAATCAGCCCCAGCATTTT; CDR3: CATSDFQGGNQPQHF
D: NA; size: NA; J: TRBJ1-6; V: TRBV2; DNA: TGTGCCAGCAGTGTAGGAGTGTATTCACCCCTCCACTTT; CDR3: CASSVGVYSPLHF
D: TRBD1; size: few; J: TRBJ1-6; V: TRBV14; DNA: TGTGCCAGCAGCCAAGACGGACAGGGGAATTCACCCCTCCACTTT; CDR3: CASSQDGQGNSPLHF
D: NA; size: NA; J: TRBJ1-3; V: TRBV7-6; DNA: TGTGCCAGCAGCTCAGCTACAGGGTCGGGAAACACCATATATTTT; CDR3: CASSSATGSGNTIYF
D: NA; size: NA; J: TRBJ2-2; V: TRBV7-3; DNA: TGTGCCAGCAGCTTACAAGCACCGAACACCGGGGAGCTGTTTTTT; CDR3: CASSLQAPNTGELFF
D: NA; size: NA; J: TRBJ1-4; V: TRBV7-8; DNA: TGTGCCAGCAGCTTAGCGGTTTCCGCGAGACTGTTTTTT; CDR3: CASSLAVSARLFF
D: NA; size: NA; J: TRBJ2-2; V: TRBV29-1; DNA: TGCAGCGTTGACCCGGGGGGCAGGACCGGGGAGCTGTTTTTT; CDR3: CSVDPGGRTGELFF
D: NA; size: NA; J: TRBJ2-7; V: TRBV18; DNA: TGTGCCAGCTCACCAATTGGAGCAGCCAGGGACGAGCAGTACTTC; CDR3: CASSPIGAARDEQYF
D: NA; size: NA; J: TRBJ1-6; V: TRBV11-2; DNA: TGTGCCAGCAGCTCTAGAACTTCACCCCTCCACTTT; CDR3: CASSSRTSPLHF
D: TRBD2; size: NA; J: TRBJ2-2; V: TRBV5-1; DNA: TGCGCCAGCAGCTTGGTCAGCGGGGGATCCGGGGAGCTGTTTTTT; CDR3: CASSLVSGGSGELFF
D: NA; size: once; J: TRBJ1-5; V: TRBV28; DNA: TGTGCCAGCAGTTCGGGACAAATTAGCAATCAGCCCCAGCATTTT; CDR3: CASSSGQISNQPQHF
D: NA; size: NA; J: TRBJ1-2; V: TRBV7-9; DNA: TGTGCCAGCAGCCCCCCCCTGGCTCCACCTCAGATTGGCTACACCTTC; CDR3: CASSPPLAPPQIGYTF
D: NA; size: NA; J: TRBJ2-2; V: TRBV6-5; DNA: TGTGCCAGCAGTCCCACTCGGTTCACCGGGGAGCTGTTTTTT; CDR3: CASSPTRFTGELFF
D: NA; size: NA; J: TRBJ2-2; V: TRBV24-1; DNA: TGTGCCACCAGTGATTTCGGAGCCGGGGAGCTGTTTTTT; CDR3: CATSDFGAGELFF
D: TRBD2; size: NA; J: TRBJ2-7; V: TRBV19; DNA: TGTGCCAGTAGTATGACTAGCGGGGGGGCCTACGAGCAGTACTTC; CDR3: CASSMTSGGAYEQYF
D: NA; size: NA; J: TRBJ1-4; V: TRBV5-1; DNA: TGCGCCAGCAGCTTGGGCGGGGGCGGTAATGAAAAACTGTTTTTT; CDR3: CASSLGGGGNEKLFF
D: TRBD1; size: NA; J: TRBJ1-5; V: TRBV2; DNA: TGTGCCAGCAGCCCGAAGACAGGGGTCCAGCCCCAGCATTTT; CDR3: CASSPKTGVQPQHF